What follows describes a single TCR beta chain. RNA transcripts were the template, and TCR beta CDR3 regions were amplified from them. HTBI-primed first-round RT-PCR preceded second-round multiplex PCR. One entry per CDR3 protein, called by TCRdb with MiXCR from the multiplex PCR reads. Counted here are hundreds of thousands of distinct CDR3 sequences, roughly two fifths occurring once; the ten biggest clones make up more than 2.5%. This specimen comes from a study of Graves' ophthalmopathy and Graves' hyperthyroidism. Germline V CDR1 and CDR2: SGHTA, FQGNSA. The V and J ends lost 3 bases and 10 bases, in that order; junction bases with no gene match: 9. CDR3 length: 14 residues.

Sequencing was performed on peripheral blood. The clonotype was recovered from an adult man with Graves' ophthalmopathy. The gene calls are TRBV7-2 and TRBJ1-3; the match to TRBD1 covers 7 bases. CDR3 in DNA: TGTGCCAGCAGCTTCCAGGGGGGTAAAGAGACCATATATTTT. Translating it yields CASSFQGGKETIYF.